These T cell receptor beta chains were read from a single sample in a study of lymphopenia after photon versus proton radiotherapy. The table came from immunoSEQ multiplex PCR; TCRdb's copy has only in-frame clones and leaves some out. The sample holds 77,000 or so clones, over 70% seen once. The sample was peripheral blood, taken from a patient treated with proton-based radiotherapy. The source of these receptors is a man aged 55 to 69 with pancreatic cancer. The CDR3 runs from the conserved cysteine through the conserved F or W. D genes are given only for firm matches. Clone size is given for some rows only: seen once, a few or many times, or a class if the clone is expanded.

TRBD1	TRBJ2-3	.	17	TRBV18	TGTGCCAGCTCACCGATCCCGGGACAGGGGGCATCAGATACGCAGTATTTT	CASSPIPGQGASDTQYF
.	TRBJ1-2	.	12	TRBV11-3	TGTGCCAGCAGCTGGGGGGACACGGGCTACACCTTC	CASSWGDTGYTF
.	TRBJ1-5	once	16	TRBV6-5	TGTGCCAGCAGTTACTCGCGGCCAGACAGTGGTCAGCCCCAGCATTTT	CASSYSRPDSGQPQHF
TRBD2	TRBJ2-7	.	13	TRBV6-4	TGTGCCAGCAGTGCGGGACTAGCGTATGAGCAGTACTTC	CASSAGLAYEQYF
.	TRBJ2-1	.	14	TRBV11-3	TGTGCCAGCAGCTTAGAGGGAAAAACGGATGAGCAGTTCTTC	CASSLEGKTDEQFF
.	TRBJ1-1	.	12	TRBV5-5	TGTGCCAGCAGCGGGGAGGGTACTGAAGCTTTCTTT	CASSGEGTEAFF
.	TRBJ1-2	once	15	TRBV27	TGTGCCAGCAGGCCCCTCGGACTCCAGGAGGATGGCTACACCTTC	CASRPLGLQEDGYTF
.	TRBJ2-6	.	15	TRBV2	TGTGCCAGCAGGGAACTAGGCTCTGGGGCCAACGTCCTGACTTTC	CASRELGSGANVLTF
.	TRBJ2-6	.	15	TRBV5-1	TGCGCCAGCAGCTTGGCCGACACAGCCCTACATGTCCTGACTTTC	CASSLADTALHVLTF
.	TRBJ2-3	once	16	TRBV21-1	TGTGCCAGCAGCAACCCCTGGGGGGGCAGGTCAGATACGCAGTATTTT	CASSNPWGGRSDTQYF
.	TRBJ1-4	.	17	TRBV7-8	TGTGCCAGCAGCCCCCGGCGTGCCAGCCCGAAGATGGCGGAACTGTTTTTT	CASSPRRASPKMAELFF
.	TRBJ2-1	.	15	TRBV19	TGTGCCAGTAGTCGGGCTAACGAAGTCTACAATGAGCAGTTCTTC	CASSRANEVYNEQFF
.	TRBJ2-7	.	11	TRBV7-2	TGTGCCAGCAGCCCAAGGGACGAGCAGTACTTC	CASSPRDEQYF
TRBD1	TRBJ1-2	.	15	TRBV7-8	TGTGCCAGCAGCTTAGCCGACAGGGCCTTGGAGGGCTACACCTTC	CASSLADRALEGYTF
.	TRBJ1-3	.	16	TRBV10-3	TGTGCCATCAGTGAGAAGACGTGGGGTTCTGGAAACACCATATATTTT	CAISEKTWGSGNTIYF
.	TRBJ1-2	.	15	TRBV2	TGTGCCAGCAGTGAAGCGAGGGGTCCGGCGGCTGGCTACACCTTC	CASSEARGPAAGYTF
.	TRBJ2-7	.	12	TRBV29-1	TGCAGCGTTCAGGGACGACCCCACGAGCAGTACTTC	CSVQGRPHEQYF
.	TRBJ1-3	.	14	TRBV15	TGTGCCACCAGCAGAGAGGGACGCGGAAACACCATATATTTT	CATSREGRGNTIYF
.	TRBJ2-1	.	16	TRBV5-8	TGTGCCAGCAGCTTGGACTCCTGGGGGTGGAGCAATGAGCAGTTCTTC	CASSLDSWGWSNEQFF
TRBD2	TRBJ2-7	.	17	TRBV15	TGTGCCACCAGCAGAGATAATAAAAGGACTAGTTCTTACGAGCAGTACTTC	CATSRDNKRTSSYEQYF
.	TRBJ2-4	.	14	TRBV28	TGTGCCAGCAGTTCCGGCCTAGCCAAAAACATTCAGTACTTC	CASSSGLAKNIQYF
.	TRBJ1-1	.	13	TRBV28	TGTGCCAGCAGCCCTAGGGGGAGGACTGAAGCTTTCTTT	CASSPRGRTEAFF
.	TRBJ2-7	.	14	TRBV30	TGTGCCTGGAGTGCTTACACAGAGATATACGAGCAGTACTTC	CAWSAYTEIYEQYF
.	TRBJ2-7	.	14	TRBV7-2	TGTGCCAGCACCTCCAACAGGGTTTCCTACGAGCAGTACTTC	CASTSNRVSYEQYF
TRBD1	TRBJ2-1	.	15	TRBV6-5	TGTGCCAGCAGCCCGACAGGGGGTGCCTACAATGAGCAGTTCTTC	CASSPTGGAYNEQFF
.	TRBJ2-5	.	13	TRBV6-5	TGTGCCAGCAGCCCCGGACTGGGAGAGACCCAGTACTTC	CASSPGLGETQYF
.	TRBJ1-1	.	13	TRBV29-1	TGCAGCGTCAGGGACACACTGAACACTGAAGCTTTCTTT	CSVRDTLNTEAFF
.	TRBJ2-2	.	16	TRBV6-5	TGTGCCAGCAGTTTGACCAGGGGCGCGAACACCGGGGAGCTGTTTTTT	CASSLTRGANTGELFF
.	TRBJ1-5	few	13	TRBV7-6	TGTGCCAGCAGCTTAAGTAGGGATCAGCCCCAGCATTTT	CASSLSRDQPQHF
TRBD1	TRBJ2-4	.	15	TRBV28	TGTGCCAGCAGTCCGTGGTTGGGACAGGAAAACATTCAGTACTTC	CASSPWLGQENIQYF
.	TRBJ2-7	.	12	TRBV11-3	TGTGCCAGCAGCTCGGAACCAAGCGAGCAGTACTTC	CASSSEPSEQYF
.	TRBJ2-1	.	14	TRBV6-5	TGTGCCAGCAGTTACGGTGGTATGAAGGGAGAAGAGTTCTTC	CASSYGGMKGEEFF
.	TRBJ2-7	.	14	TRBV5-1	TGCGCCAGCAGCTTGGCCCCGGACAGCTACGAGCAGTACTTC	CASSLAPDSYEQYF
.	TRBJ2-1	.	12	TRBV27	TGTGCCAGCAGTTTTTCCTTTCATGAGCAGTTCTTC	CASSFSFHEQFF
TRBD1	TRBJ2-3	.	15	TRBV9	TGTGCCAGCAGCGCCGGGACAGGGGGAGGAGATACGCAGTATTTT	CASSAGTGGGDTQYF
.	TRBJ1-1	.	14	TRBV18	TGTGCCAGCTCTAAAAATGGCATTCTCACTGAAGCTTTCTTT	CASSKNGILTEAFF
.	TRBJ2-7	.	13	TRBV5-1	TGCGCCAGCAGCTGGGACTCGCCCCTCGAGCAGTACTTC	CASSWDSPLEQYF
.	TRBJ2-7	.	14	TRBV29-1	TGCAGCGTTGAGGCTCCCGGGAGCCACTACGAGCAGTACTTC	CSVEAPGSHYEQYF
TRBD2	TRBJ2-2	.	17	TRBV6-1	TGTGCCAGCAGTGCGGCGGGAAGAGGGAGGGGTACCGGGGAGCTGTTTTTT	CASSAAGRGRGTGELFF
TRBD2	TRBJ2-5	.	18	TRBV7-2	TGTGCCAGCAGCTTAGGTCGGCTAGCGGGATTAAATCAAGAGACCCAGTACTTC	CASSLGRLAGLNQETQYF
TRBD1	TRBJ2-7	.	15	TRBV28	TGTGCCAGCAGTTTAGTCGGGACAGGGGCTAGGGAGCAGTACTTC	CASSLVGTGAREQYF
TRBD2	TRBJ2-3	.	17	TRBV7-9	TGTGCCAGCAGCTTTCGCACTACTAGCGGGATGAGGGATACGCAGTATTTT	CASSFRTTSGMRDTQYF
TRBD1	TRBJ1-4	.	17	TRBV7-9	TGTGCCAGCAGCTTAACCCTTGGACAGGGGGGAGATGAAAAACTGTTTTTT	CASSLTLGQGGDEKLFF
.	TRBJ2-1	.	13	TRBV28	TGTGCCAGCAGTTTAAATCTCGGACAGAAGCAGTTCTTC	CASSLNLGQKQFF
TRBD1	TRBJ2-3	.	15	TRBV30	TGTGCCTGGAGCCTCCCCGACAGGGGAACAGATACGCAGTATTTT	CAWSLPDRGTDTQYF
.	TRBJ2-1	.	15	TRBV11-2	TGTGCCAGCAGCTTACAGGCGAGCTCCTACAATGAGCAGTTCTTC	CASSLQASSYNEQFF
.	TRBJ2-5	few	12	TRBV19	TGTGCCAGTAGGGTCGGCCAAGAGACCCAGTACTTC	CASRVGQETQYF
.	TRBJ1-4	.	16	TRBV7-9	TGTGCCAGCAGCTTCGGCCCTTTGGCGACTAATGAAAAACTGTTTTTT	CASSFGPLATNEKLFF
.	TRBJ2-6	.	14	TRBV5-1	TGCGCCAGCCGGACAGCTTCTGGGGCCAACGTCCTGACTTTC	CASRTASGANVLTF
.	TRBJ2-3	few	17	TRBV7-9	TGTGCCAGCAGCTACAAAAAAGCCCTTCCGCGCCCAGATACGCAGTATTTT	CASSYKKALPRPDTQYF
TRBD2	TRBJ2-1	.	16	TRBV7-3	TGTGCCAGCAGCTTAACGAGCGGGAGGGCATACAATGAGCAGTTCTTC	CASSLTSGRAYNEQFF
.	TRBJ2-6	.	16	TRBV5-1	TGCGCCAGCAGCTTCAATTCAGTTGCCGGGGCCAACGTCCTGACTTTC	CASSFNSVAGANVLTF
TRBD1	TRBJ1-4	.	17	TRBV5-1	TGCGCCAGCAGCTTCGGGACAGGGGGCCCGTCGAGAGAAAAACTGTTTTTT	CASSFGTGGPSREKLFF
.	TRBJ1-3	.	14	TRBV27	TGTGCCAGCAGTTTCCGCCATTCTGGAAACACCATATATTTT	CASSFRHSGNTIYF